The entry that follows covers one TCR beta chain sequence. Antigen: not known. Addition of a universal primer site occurred through template switching, and cDNA carried unique molecular identifiers. A single record per CDR3 protein comes from TCRdb applying MiXCR to the 5' RACE reads. This table has fewer than 550,000 distinct CDR3 sequences, over 12% appearing once. The data were obtained in a study of identical twins. CDR1 and CDR2 from the germline V gene are MGHRA and YSYEKL. With 1 base removed from V and 2 bases from J, the gap between germline ends came to 12 bases. The CDR3 runs 16 residues. General study results and limits: Fewer insertions characterized abundant cord blood beta clonotypes, whereas memory repertoires showed none.

This sample was also put to use in a study of yellow fever vaccine responses in identical twins.

Sequenced sample: CD4+ T cells sorted from blood. V is TRBV4-1 and J is TRBJ2-4; D unresolved. The source is a woman aged 18-29 years in good health. CDR3: CASSQATDLPKNIQYF. The CDR3 nucleotides are TGCGCCAGCAGCCAAGCCACTGATCTACCCAAAAACATTCAGTACTTC.